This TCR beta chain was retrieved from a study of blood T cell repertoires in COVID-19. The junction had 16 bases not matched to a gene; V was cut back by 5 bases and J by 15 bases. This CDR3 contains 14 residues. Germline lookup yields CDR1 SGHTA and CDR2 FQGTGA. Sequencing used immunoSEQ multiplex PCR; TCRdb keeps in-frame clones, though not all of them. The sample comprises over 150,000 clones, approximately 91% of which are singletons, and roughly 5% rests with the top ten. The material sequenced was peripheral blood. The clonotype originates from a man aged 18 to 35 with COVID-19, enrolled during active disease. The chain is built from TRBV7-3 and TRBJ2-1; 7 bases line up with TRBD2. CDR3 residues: CASSPNPLAGEVFF. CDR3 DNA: TGTGCCAGCAGCCCCAACCCCCTCGCGGGGGAGGTGTTCTTC.